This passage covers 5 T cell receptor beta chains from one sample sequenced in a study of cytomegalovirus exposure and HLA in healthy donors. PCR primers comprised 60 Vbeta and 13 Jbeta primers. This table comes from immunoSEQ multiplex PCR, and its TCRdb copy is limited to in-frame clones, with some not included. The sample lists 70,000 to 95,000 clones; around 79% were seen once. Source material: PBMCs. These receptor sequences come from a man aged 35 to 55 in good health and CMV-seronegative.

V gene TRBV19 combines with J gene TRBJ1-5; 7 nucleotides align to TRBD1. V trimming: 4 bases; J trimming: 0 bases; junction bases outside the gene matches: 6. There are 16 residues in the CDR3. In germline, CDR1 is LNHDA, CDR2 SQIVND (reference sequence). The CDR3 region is CASSTGTAYSNQPQHF. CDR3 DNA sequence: TGTGCCAGTAGTACCGGGACAGCTTATAGCAATCAGCCCCAGCATTTT.

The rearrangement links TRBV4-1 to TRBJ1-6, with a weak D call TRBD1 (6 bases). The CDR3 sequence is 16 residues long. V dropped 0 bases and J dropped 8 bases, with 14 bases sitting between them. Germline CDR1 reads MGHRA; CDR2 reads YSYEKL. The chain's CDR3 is CASSQDAYRVDSPLHF. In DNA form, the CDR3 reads TGCGCCAGCAGCCAAGATGCGTACAGGGTCGATTCACCCCTCCACTTT.

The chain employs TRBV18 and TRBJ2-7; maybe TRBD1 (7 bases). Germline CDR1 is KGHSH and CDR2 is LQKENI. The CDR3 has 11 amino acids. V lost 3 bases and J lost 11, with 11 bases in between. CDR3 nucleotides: TGTGCCAGCTCACCGGAGGGGGCCAAGTACTTC. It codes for CASSPEGAKYF. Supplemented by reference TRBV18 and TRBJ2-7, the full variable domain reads NAGVMQNPRHLVRRRGQEARLRCSPMKGHSHVYWYRQLPEEGLKFMVYLQKENIIDESGMPKERFSAEFPKEGPSILRIQQVVRGDSAAYFCASSPEGAKYFGPGTRLTVT.

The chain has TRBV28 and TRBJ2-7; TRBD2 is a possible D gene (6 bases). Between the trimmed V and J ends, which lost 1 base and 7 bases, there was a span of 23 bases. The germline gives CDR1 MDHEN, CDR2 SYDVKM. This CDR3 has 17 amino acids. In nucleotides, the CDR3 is TGTGCCAGCAGTTTATTCGAAGTACGGGAGACCGGGTGGGAGCAGTACTTC. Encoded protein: CASSLFEVRETGWEQYF. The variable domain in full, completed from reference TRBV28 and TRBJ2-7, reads DVKVTQSSRYLVKRTGEKVFLECVQDMDHENMFWYRQDPGLGLRLIYFSYDVKMKEKGDIPEGYSVSREKKERFSLILESASTNQTSMYLCASSLFEVRETGWEQYFGPGTRLTVT.

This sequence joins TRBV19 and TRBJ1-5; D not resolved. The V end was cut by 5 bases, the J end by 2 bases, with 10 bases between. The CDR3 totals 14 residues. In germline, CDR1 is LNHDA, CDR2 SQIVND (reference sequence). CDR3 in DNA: TGTGCCAGTAGTCCGGGAAGAGGCAATCAGCCCCAGCATTTT. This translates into CASSPGRGNQPQHF.